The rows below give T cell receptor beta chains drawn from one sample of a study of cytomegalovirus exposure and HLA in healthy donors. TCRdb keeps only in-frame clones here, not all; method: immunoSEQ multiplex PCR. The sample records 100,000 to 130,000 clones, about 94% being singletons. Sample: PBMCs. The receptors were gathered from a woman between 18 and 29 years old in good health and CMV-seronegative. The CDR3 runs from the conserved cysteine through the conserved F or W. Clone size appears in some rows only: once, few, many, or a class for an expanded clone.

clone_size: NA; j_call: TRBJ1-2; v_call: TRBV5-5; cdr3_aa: CASTILEQNNYGYTF
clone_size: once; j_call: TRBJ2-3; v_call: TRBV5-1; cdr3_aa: CASSLDRWDGGGTDTQYF
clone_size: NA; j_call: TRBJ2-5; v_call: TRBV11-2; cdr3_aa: CASSALYGGGPGETQYF
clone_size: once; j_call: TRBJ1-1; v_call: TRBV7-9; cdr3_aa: CASSVPFLNTEAFF
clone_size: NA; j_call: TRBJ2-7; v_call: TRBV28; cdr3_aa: CASSFDRDRGYEQYF
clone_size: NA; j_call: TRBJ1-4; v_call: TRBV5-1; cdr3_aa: CASSLPGSREKLFF
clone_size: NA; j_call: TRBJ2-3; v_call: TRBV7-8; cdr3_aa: CASSLARSLSTDTQYF
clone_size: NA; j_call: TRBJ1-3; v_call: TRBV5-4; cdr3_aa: CASSVGTGSNPIYF
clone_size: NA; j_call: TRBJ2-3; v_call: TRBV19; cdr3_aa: CASSIDPQRSTDTQYF
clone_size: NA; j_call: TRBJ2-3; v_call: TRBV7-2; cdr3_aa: CASSVRDRVTDTQYF
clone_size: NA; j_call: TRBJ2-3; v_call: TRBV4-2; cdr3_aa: CASSQDRRASGSGQYF
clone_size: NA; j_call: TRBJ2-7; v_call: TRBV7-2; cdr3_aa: CASSLATGGYEQYF
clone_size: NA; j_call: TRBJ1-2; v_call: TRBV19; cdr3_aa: CASRDRGDYGYTF
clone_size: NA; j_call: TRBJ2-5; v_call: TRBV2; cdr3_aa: CASSEAEAVGSQYF
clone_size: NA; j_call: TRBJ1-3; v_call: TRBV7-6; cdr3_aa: CASSQRGAFGTSSGNTIYF
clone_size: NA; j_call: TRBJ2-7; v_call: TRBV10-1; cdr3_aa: CASSDGDRTFNEQYF
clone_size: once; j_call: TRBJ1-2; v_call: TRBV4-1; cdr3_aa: CASSQDVQARSYTF
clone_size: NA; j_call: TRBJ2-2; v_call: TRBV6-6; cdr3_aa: CASSYPRTAGELFF
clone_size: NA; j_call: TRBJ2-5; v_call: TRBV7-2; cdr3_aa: CASSWRGGQETQYF
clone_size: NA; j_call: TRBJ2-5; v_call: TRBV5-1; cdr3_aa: CASSRTQRGVETQYF
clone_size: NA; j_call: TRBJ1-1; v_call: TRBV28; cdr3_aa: CASSFSPGSAPEAFF
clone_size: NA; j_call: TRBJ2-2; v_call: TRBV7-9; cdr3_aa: CASSSDRGPTGELFF
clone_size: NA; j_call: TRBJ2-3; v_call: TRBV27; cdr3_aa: CASSYSGASTDTQYF
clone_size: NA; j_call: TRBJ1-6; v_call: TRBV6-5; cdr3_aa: CASSRVGSYNSPLHF
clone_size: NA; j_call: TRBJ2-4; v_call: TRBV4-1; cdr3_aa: CASSQRLAGGNLLAKNIQYF
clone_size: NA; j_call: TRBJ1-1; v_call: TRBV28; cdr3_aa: CASRTTTEAFF
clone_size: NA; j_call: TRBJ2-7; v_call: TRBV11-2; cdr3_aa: CASSSPPRGGTDYEQYF
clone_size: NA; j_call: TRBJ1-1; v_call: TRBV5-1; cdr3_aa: CASSLGQRAFF
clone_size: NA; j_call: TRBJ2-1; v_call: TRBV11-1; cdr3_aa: CASSLARSGGPYNEQFF
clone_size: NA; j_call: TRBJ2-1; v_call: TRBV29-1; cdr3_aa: CSVETSGDNEQFF
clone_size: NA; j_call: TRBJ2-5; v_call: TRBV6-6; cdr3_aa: CASSYSYLTQETQYF
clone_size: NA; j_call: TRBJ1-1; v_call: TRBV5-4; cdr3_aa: CASSLENRVSNTEAFF
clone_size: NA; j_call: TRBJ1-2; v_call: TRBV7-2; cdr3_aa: CASSQGQGAFYGYTF
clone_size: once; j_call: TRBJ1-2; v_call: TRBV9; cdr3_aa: CASSVDSQGGVYGYTF
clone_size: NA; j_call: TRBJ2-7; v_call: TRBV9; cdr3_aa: CASSVGDRGDYEQYF
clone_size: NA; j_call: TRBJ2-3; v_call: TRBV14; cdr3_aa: CASSWTGGTDTQYF
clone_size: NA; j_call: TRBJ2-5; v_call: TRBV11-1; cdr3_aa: CASSLRTVAETQYF
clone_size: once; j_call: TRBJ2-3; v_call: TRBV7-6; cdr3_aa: CASSLSGGPTDTQYF
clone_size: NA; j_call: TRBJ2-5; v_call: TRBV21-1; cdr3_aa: CASSKDYFRETQYF
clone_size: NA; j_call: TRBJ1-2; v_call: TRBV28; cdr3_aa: CASSSGAGGGGDYGYTF
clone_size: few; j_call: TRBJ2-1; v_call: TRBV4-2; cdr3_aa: CASSQDAGEFYNEQFF
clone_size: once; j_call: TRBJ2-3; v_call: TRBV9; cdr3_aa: CASSGPPGTKSTDTQYF
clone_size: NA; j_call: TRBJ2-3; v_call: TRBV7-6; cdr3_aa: CASSPVRGGTDTQYF
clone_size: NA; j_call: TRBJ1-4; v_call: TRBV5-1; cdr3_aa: CASSLVGQGSEKLFF
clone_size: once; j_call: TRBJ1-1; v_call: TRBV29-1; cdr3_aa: CSVVGNLNTEAFF
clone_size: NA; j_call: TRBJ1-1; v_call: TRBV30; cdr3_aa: CAWRRTGNTEAFF
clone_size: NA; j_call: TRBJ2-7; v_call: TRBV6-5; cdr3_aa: CASSYSRGLGTYEQYF
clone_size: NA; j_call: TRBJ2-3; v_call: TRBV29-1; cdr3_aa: CSVETGRSADTQYF
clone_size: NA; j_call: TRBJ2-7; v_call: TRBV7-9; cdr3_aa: CASSQEGVTPSYEQYF
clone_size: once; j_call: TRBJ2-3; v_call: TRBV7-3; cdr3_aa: CASSEAGGWTDTQYF
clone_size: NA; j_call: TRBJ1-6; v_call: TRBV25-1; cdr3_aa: CASSGDRGSPLHF
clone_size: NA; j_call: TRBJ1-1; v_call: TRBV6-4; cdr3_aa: CASSDRQGEAFF
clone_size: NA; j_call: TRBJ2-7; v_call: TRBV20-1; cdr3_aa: CSARSSYEQYF
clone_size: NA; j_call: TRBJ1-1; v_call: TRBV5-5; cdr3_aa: CASRRPGPNTEAFF
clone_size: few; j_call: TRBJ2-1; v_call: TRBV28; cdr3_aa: CASSSPPDKYNEQFF